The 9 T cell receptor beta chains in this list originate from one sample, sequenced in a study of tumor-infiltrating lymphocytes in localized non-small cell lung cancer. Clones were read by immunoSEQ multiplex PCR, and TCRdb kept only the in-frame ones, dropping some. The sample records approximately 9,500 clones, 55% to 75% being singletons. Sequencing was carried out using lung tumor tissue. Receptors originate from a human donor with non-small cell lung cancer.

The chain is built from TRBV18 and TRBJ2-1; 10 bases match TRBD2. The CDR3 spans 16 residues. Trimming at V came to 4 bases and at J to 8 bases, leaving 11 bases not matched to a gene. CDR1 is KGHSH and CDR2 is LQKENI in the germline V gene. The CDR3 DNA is TGTGCCAGCTCACGTACAGAGCGGGGGGGCACGGATGAGCAGTTCTTC. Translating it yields CASSRTERGGTDEQFF.

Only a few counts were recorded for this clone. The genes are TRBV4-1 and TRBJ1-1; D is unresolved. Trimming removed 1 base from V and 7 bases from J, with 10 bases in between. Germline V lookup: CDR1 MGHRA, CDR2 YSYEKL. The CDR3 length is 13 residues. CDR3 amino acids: CASSQALSNEAFF. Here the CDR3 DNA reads TGCGCCAGCAGCCAAGCCCTATCCAATGAAGCTTTCTTT.

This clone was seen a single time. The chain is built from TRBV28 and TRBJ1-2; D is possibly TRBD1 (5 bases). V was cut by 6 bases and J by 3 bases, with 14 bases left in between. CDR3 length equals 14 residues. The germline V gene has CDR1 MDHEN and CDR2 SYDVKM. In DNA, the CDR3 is TGTGCCAGCAGCGCCCCCCGGGGGGACTATGGCTACACCTTC. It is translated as CASSAPRGDYGYTF.

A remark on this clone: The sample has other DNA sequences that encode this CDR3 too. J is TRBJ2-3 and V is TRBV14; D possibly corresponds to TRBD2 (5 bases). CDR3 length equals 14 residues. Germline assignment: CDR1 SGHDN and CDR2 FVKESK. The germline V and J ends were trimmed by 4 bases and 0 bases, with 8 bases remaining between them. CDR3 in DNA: TGTGCCAGCAGCCCTAGGACTAGCACAGATACGCAGTATTTT. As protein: CASSPRTSTDTQYF.

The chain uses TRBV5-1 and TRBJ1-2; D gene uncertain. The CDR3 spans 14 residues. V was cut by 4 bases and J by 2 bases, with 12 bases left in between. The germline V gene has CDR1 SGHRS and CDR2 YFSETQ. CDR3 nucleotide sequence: TGCGCCAGCAGCACTCGGACGGCAAACTATGGCTACACCTTC. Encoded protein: CASSTRTANYGYTF. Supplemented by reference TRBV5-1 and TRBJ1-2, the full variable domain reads KAGVTQTPRYLIKTRGQQVTLSCSPISGHRSVSWYQQTPGQGLQFLFEYFSETQRNKGNFPGRFSGRQFSNSRSEMNVSTLELGDSALYLCASSTRTANYGYTFGSGTRLTVV.

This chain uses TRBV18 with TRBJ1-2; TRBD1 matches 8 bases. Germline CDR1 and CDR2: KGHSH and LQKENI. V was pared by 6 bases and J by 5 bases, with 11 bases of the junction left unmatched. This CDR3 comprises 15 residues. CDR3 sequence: CASSPGSGGGYGYTF. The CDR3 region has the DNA TGTGCCAGCTCCCCTGGATCAGGGGGCGGGTATGGCTACACCTTC.

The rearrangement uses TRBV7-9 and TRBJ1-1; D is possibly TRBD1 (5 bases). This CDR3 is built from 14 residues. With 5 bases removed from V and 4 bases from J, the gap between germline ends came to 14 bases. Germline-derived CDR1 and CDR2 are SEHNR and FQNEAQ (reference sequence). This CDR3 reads CASSPTGGVTEAFF. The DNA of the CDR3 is TGTGCCAGCAGCCCCACCGGAGGGGTCACTGAAGCTTTCTTT.

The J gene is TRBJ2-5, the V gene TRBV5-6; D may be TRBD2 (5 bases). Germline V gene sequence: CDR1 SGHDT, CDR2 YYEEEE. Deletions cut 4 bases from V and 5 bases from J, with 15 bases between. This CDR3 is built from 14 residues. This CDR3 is CASSPMRATETQYF. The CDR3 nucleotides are TGTGCCAGCAGCCCGATGAGGGCAACGGAGACCCAGTACTTC.

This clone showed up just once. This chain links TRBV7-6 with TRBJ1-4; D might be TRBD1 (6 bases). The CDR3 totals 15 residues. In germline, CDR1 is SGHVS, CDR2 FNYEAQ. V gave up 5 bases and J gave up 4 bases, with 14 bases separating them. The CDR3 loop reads CASSAGQSDNEKLFF. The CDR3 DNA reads TGTGCCAGCAGCGCCGGACAGAGCGATAATGAAAAACTGTTTTTT. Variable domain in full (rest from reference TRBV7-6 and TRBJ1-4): GAGVSQSPRYKVTKRGQDVALRCDPISGHVSLYWYRQALGQGPEFLTYFNYEAQQDKSGLPNDRFSAERPEGSISTLTIQRTEQRDSAMYRCASSAGQSDNEKLFFGSGTQLSVL.